This entry concerns a single T cell receptor (beta chain). Its antigen is undetermined. Sequencing was performed with immunoSEQ multiplex PCR; in TCRdb, only in-frame clones are kept and a portion is missing. The table lists fewer than 130,000 clones, around nine tenths of them singletons. This CDR3 spans 17 amino acids. CDR1 and CDR2 (germline): SGHRS, YFSETQ. V lost 3 bases to trimming and J lost 3 bases, with 16 bases between them. This sample was included in a study of T cell responses to AZD1222 COVID-19 vaccine. Study results and limitations: Nearly half of unique spike-specific TCRs reportedly avoided B.1.351 and B.1.1.7 mutated regions.

The origin of this receptor is an adult who received the AZD1222 COVID-19 vaccine. Sequencing used peripheral blood, obtained 28 days after the second AZD1222 dose. V is TRBV5-1 and J is TRBJ2-6; D unclear. CDR3 DNA: TGCGCCAGCAGCTCCACCCCCCGATGGCATGGGGCCAACGTCCTGACTTTC. This sequence encodes CASSSTPRWHGANVLTF.